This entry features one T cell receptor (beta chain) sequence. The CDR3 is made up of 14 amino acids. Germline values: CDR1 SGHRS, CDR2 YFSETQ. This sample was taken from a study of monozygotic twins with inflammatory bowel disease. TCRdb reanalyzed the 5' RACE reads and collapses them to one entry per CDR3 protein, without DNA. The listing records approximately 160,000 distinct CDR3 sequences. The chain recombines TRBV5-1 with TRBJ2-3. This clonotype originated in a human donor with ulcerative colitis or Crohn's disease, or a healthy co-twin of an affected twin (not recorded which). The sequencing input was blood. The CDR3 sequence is CASSLGPSTDTQYF.